One sample yielded the 15 T cell receptor beta chains listed below, sequenced in a study of blood T cell repertoires in COVID-19. Assay: immunoSEQ multiplex PCR; the TCRdb copy retains only in-frame clones and omits some. This table has 150,000 to 200,000 clones, more than 70% appearing once. The sample comprised peripheral blood. All receptors come from a man in his fifties or sixties with acute or convalescent COVID-19.

The chain has TRBV3-1 (or the pseudogene TRBV3-2) and TRBJ1-1, with 8 bases identical to TRBD1. The germline V gene encodes CDR1 LGHDT and CDR2 YNNKEL (reference sequence). V lost 2 bases to trimming and J lost 9 bases; unmatched junction nucleotides: 5. The CDR3 consists of 13 residues. CDR3: CASSQSRTGQAFF. For the CDR3, the DNA is TGTGCCAGCAGCCAATCGAGGACAGGGCAAGCTTTCTTT.

This chain uses TRBV5-4 with TRBJ1-1; 7 positions match TRBD1. The V and J ends lost 4 bases and 5 bases, in that order; junction bases with no gene match: 11. This CDR3 comprises 15 residues. Germline V lookup: CDR1 SGHNT, CDR2 YYREEE (reference sequence). In nucleotides, the CDR3 is TGTGCCAGCAGCGTAGAGGGGGCGCGGAGGACTGAAGCTTTCTTT. Translation gives CASSVEGARRTEAFF.

V and J are TRBV6-5 and TRBJ1-1, with D perhaps matching TRBD1 (5 bases). CDR1 and CDR2 from the germline V gene are MNHEY and SVGAGI. CDR3 length: 13 residues. Trimming stripped 6 bases from V and 8 bases from J, with 16 bases between. CDR3 sequence reads: CASRPWTRYEAFF. The CDR3 DNA follows: TGTGCCAGCAGGCCTTGGACAAGGTACGAAGCTTTCTTT.

The J gene is TRBJ1-2, the V gene TRBV28, with 7 positions matching TRBD1. The CDR3 sequence is 13 residues long. CDR1 and CDR2 (germline): MDHEN, SYDVKM. Unmatched junction bases numbered 9, after V lost 6 bases and J lost 8 bases. CDR3: CASSMTGPRGYTF. Written as DNA, the CDR3 is TGTGCCAGCAGCATGACAGGGCCAAGAGGCTACACCTTC.

The V gene is TRBV4-2, the J gene TRBJ2-2; D is uncertain. The germline gives CDR1 LGHNA, CDR2 YNFKEQ. Trimming took 1 base from V and 5 from J, leaving 11 bases between them. There are 15 residues in the CDR3. CDR3: CASSQADSPTGELFF. The CDR3 region has the DNA TGTGCCAGCAGCCAAGCCGATAGCCCGACCGGGGAGCTGTTTTTT.

This chain joins TRBV27 and TRBJ1-1; 8 positions match TRBD1. J gave up 1 base and V 3 bases, and 7 bases lay outside the gene matches. CDR1 and CDR2 (germline): MNHEY, SMNVEV (reference sequence). The CDR3 runs 16 residues. CDR3 bases: TGTGCCAGCAGTTTCCGGACAGGGCGGGGGAACACTGAAGCTTTCTTT. Translated, it gives CASSFRTGRGNTEAFF.

This sequence joins TRBV4-1 and TRBJ1-2; D may be TRBD1 (5 bases). The CDR3 extends over 13 amino acids. The V gene lost 5 bases and the J gene lost 3 bases, with 10 bases spanning the gap. Germline values: CDR1 MGHRA, CDR2 YSYEKL. CDR3 region: CASSSGRDYGYTF. The CDR3 DNA is TGCGCCAGCAGCTCCGGCAGGGACTATGGCTACACCTTC.

The chain combines TRBV29-1 with TRBJ2-7; D is unclear. The V end lost 0 bases, the J end lost 2 bases, and 2 bases lay between the germline ends. CDR1 SQVTM and CDR2 ANQGSEA come from the germline V gene. The CDR3 length is 11 residues. The CDR3 bases are TGCAGCGTTGAAGACGCCTACGAGCAGTACTTC. Translated: CSVEDAYEQYF.

This clone showed up just a few times. The chain employs TRBV2 and TRBJ1-6; D is uncertain. The CDR3 consists of 17 residues. V lost 1 base and J 0 bases, leaving 10 bases between the germline ends. Germline assignment: CDR1 SNHLY and CDR2 FYNNEI. The chain's CDR3 is CASSEVLSSSYNSPLHF. The DNA for the CDR3 is TGTGCCAGCAGTGAAGTACTCTCTAGCTCCTATAATTCACCCCTCCACTTT.

This chain joins TRBV27 and TRBJ1-2, with 7 positions matching TRBD1. This CDR3 is 17 amino acids long. V lost 4 bases, J lost 0 bases, and 11 bases stayed unmatched. Germline loops: CDR1 MNHEY, CDR2 SMNVEV (reference sequence). The CDR3 nucleotides are TGTGCCAGCAGTTCAATAGGGGGCGGAAGAACTAACTATGGCTACACCTTC. Residues: CASSSIGGGRTNYGYTF.

CDR3 protein: CASSVGQGDTQYF. The CDR3 nucleotides are TGTGCCAGTAGTGTTGGACAGGGGGATACGCAGTATTTT. The V and J genes are TRBV19 and TRBJ2-3; 9 nucleotides agree with TRBD1. The ends lost 5 bases at V and 6 bases at J; junction bases unmatched: 3. This CDR3 has 13 residues. Germline V CDR1 and CDR2: LNHDA, SQIVND (reference sequence).

The rearrangement links TRBV6-6 to TRBJ1-5; D gene unclear. The CDR3 runs 13 residues. Germline V lookup: CDR1 MNHNY, CDR2 SVGAGI (reference sequence). Trimming removed 2 bases from V and 6 bases from J, with 8 bases in between. The CDR3 region is CASSYQRGQPQHF. The CDR3 region has the DNA TGTGCCAGCAGTTACCAGAGAGGTCAGCCCCAGCATTTT.

The chain uses TRBV24-1 and TRBJ1-6, with D unclear. The germline CDR1 and CDR2 sequences are KGHDR and SFDVKD. V lost 4 bases to trimming and J lost 10 bases, with 37 bases between them. The CDR3 loop spans 22 amino acids. CDR3 residues: CATSDLFPEIVGEVVEDSPLHF. As DNA, the CDR3 is TGTGCCACCAGTGACTTGTTTCCAGAAATTGTGGGAGAAGTGGTCGAAGACTCACCCCTCCACTTT.

This rearrangement joins TRBV4-1 to TRBJ1-6; 7 nucleotides align to TRBD1. CDR3 size: 15 residues. The ends lost 4 bases at V and 6 bases at J; junction bases unmatched: 6. In germline, CDR1 is MGHRA, CDR2 YSYEKL. The CDR3 sequence is CASSPPGQTNSPLHF. CDR3 DNA: TGCGCCAGCAGCCCCCCGGGACAGACTAATTCACCCCTCCACTTT.

This chain connects TRBV6-5 to TRBJ1-1, with no clear D. V shed 5 bases and J shed 10 bases, with 17 bases lying between them. Germline V gene sequence: CDR1 MNHEY, CDR2 SVGAGI. CDR3 length: 13 amino acids. The CDR3 protein is CASSHTDLSRAFF. CDR3 sequence (DNA): TGTGCCAGCAGTCACACGGACTTGAGTAGAGCTTTCTTT.